This T cell receptor beta chain was profiled in a study of control samples from healthy donors and cancer patients. The V gene lost 3 bases and the J gene lost 2 bases, with 9 bases spanning the gap. Germline V gene lookup returns CDR1 SGDLS and CDR2 YYNGEE. The CDR3 consists of 15 residues. Data came from immunoSEQ multiplex PCR; TCRdb stores just in-frame clones and leaves some out. The top ten clones hold roughly an eighth of a sample with roughly 100,000 clones, around 82% of them seen once. This TCR was sampled from a woman between 45 and 65 years old in good health. V usage is TRBV9 and J usage is TRBJ1-6, with D perhaps TRBD1 (5 bases). Sequences were obtained from blood. For the CDR3, the DNA is TGTGCCAGCAGCGGAGGGGTACCCTATAATTCACCCCTCCACTTT. Its protein is CASSGGVPYNSPLHF.